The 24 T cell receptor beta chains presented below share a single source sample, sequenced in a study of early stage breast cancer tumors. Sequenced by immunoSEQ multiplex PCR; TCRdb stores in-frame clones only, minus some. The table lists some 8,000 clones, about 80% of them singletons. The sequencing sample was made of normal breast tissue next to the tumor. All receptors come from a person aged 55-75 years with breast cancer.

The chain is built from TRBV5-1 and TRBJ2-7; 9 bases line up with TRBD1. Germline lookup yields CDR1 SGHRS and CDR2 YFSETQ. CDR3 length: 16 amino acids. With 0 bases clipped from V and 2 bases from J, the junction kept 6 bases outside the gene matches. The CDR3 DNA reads TGCGCCAGCAGCTTGGGGGGGACAGGGACAACCTACGAGCAGTACTTC. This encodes CASSLGGTGTTYEQYF.

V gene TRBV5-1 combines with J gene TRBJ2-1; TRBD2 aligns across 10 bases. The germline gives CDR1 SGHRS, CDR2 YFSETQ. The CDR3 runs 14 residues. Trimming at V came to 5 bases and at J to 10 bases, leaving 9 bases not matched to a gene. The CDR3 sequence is CASRSKREGGEQFF. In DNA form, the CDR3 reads TGCGCCAGCAGGTCAAAGCGGGAGGGTGGGGAGCAGTTCTTC.

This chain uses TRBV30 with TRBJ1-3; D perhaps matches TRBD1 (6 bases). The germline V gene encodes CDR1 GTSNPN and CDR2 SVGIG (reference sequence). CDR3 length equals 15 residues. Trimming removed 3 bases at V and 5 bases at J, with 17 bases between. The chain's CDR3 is CAWSRDTGLRNTIYF. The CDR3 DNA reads TGTGCCTGGAGCCGGGACACCGGTTTGCGAAACACCATATATTTT.

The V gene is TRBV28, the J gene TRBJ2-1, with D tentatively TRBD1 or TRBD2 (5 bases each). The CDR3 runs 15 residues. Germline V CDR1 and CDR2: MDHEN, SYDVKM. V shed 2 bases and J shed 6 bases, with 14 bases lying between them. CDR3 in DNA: TGTGCCAGCAGTTTACTTGGCTGGGGGTCCAATGAGCAGTTCTTC. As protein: CASSLLGWGSNEQFF. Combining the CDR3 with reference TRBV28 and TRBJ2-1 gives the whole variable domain DVKVTQSSRYLVKRTGEKVFLECVQDMDHENMFWYRQDPGLGLRLIYFSYDVKMKEKGDIPEGYSVSREKKERFSLILESASTNQTSMYLCASSLLGWGSNEQFFGPGTRLTVL.

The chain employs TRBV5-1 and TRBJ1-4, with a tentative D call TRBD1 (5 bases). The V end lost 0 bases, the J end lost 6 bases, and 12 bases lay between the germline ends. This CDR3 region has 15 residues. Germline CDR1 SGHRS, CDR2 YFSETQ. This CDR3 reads CASSLAGGTDEKLFF. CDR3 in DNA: TGCGCCAGCAGCTTGGCGGGGGGGACCGATGAAAAACTGTTTTTT.

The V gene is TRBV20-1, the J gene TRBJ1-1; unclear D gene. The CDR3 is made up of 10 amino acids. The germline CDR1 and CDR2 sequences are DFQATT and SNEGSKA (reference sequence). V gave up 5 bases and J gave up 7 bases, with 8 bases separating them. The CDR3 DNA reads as TGCAGTGCTCAGGATCGTGAAGCTTTCTTT. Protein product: CSAQDREAFF.

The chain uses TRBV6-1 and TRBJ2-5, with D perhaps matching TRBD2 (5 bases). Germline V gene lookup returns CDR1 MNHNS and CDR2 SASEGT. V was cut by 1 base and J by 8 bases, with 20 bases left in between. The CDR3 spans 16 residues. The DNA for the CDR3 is TGTGCCAGCAGTGAAGAAGGAGAGGGCCCTGGTGACACCCAGTACTTC. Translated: CASSEEGEGPGDTQYF.

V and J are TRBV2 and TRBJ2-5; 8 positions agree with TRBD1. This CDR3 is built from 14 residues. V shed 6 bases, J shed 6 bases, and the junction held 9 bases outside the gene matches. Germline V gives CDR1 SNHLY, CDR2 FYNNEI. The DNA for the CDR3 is TGTGCCAGCAGCCAGGACAGGGTGGGAAAGACCCAGTACTTC. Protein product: CASSQDRVGKTQYF.

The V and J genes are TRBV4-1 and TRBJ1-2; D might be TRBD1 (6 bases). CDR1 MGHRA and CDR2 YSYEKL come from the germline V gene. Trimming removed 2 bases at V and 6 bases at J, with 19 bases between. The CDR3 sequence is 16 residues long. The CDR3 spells CASSQPGTGKRDGYTF. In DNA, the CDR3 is TGCGCCAGCAGCCAACCCGGCACAGGGAAGAGAGATGGCTACACCTTC.

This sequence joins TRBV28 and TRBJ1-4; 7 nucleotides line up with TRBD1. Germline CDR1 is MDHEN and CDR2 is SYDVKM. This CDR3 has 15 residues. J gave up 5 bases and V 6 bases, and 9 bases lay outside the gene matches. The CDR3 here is CASRPLDRANEKLFF. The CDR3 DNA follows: TGTGCCAGCAGACCCCTAGACAGGGCGAATGAAAAACTGTTTTTT. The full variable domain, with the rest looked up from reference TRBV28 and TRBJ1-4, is DVKVTQSSRYLVKRTGEKVFLECVQDMDHENMFWYRQDPGLGLRLIYFSYDVKMKEKGDIPEGYSVSREKKERFSLILESASTNQTSMYLCASRPLDRANEKLFFGSGTQLSVL.

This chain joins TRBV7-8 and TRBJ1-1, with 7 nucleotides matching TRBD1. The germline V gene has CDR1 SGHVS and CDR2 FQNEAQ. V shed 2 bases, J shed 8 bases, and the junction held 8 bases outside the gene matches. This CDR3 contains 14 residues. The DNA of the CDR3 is TGTGCCAGCAGCTTAACACAGGGGTCTACCGAAGCTTTCTTT. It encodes CASSLTQGSTEAFF.

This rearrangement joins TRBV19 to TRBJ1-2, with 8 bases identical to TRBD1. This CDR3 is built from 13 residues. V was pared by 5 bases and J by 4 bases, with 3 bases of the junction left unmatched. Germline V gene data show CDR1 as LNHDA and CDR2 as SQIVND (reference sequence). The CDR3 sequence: CASSPGQGYGYTF. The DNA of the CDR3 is TGTGCCAGTAGTCCCGGACAGGGCTATGGCTACACCTTC.

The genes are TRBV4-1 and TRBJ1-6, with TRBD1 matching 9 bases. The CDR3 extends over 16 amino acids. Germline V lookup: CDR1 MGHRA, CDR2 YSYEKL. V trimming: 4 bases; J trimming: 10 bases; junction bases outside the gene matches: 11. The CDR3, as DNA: TGCGCCAGCAGCCCTTTTAACAGGGGGCTAGGATCACCCCTCCACTTT. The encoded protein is CASSPFNRGLGSPLHF.

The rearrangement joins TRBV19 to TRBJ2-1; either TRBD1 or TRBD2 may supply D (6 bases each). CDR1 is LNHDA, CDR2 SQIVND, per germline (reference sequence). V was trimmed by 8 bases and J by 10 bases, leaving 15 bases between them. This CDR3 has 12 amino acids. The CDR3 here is CASLPRGGEQFF. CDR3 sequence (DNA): TGTGCCAGTCTTCCCAGGGGAGGCGAGCAGTTCTTC.

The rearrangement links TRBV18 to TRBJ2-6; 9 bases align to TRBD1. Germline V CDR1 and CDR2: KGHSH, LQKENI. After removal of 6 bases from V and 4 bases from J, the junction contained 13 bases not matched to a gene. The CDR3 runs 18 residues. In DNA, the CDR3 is TGTGCCAGCTCCCCCTCGACAGGGGGGCGGTCCGGGGCCAACGTCCTGACTTTC. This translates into CASSPSTGGRSGANVLTF.

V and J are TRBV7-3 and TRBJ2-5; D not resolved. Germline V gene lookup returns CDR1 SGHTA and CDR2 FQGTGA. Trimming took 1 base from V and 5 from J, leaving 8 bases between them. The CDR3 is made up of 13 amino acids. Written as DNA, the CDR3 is TGTGCCAGCAGCTTAAGTTTTAGGGAGACCCAGTACTTC. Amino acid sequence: CASSLSFRETQYF.

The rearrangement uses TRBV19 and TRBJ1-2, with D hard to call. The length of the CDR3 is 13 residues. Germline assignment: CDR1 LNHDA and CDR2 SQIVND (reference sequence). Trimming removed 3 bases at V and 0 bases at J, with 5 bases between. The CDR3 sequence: CASSIRANYGYTF. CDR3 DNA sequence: TGTGCCAGTAGTATCCGGGCTAACTATGGCTACACCTTC.

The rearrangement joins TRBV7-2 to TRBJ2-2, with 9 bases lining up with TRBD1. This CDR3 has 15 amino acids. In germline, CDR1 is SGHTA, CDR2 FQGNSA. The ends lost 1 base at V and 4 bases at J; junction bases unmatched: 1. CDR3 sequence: CASSLVGQGTGELFF. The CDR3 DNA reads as TGTGCCAGCAGCTTAGTGGGACAGGGCACCGGGGAGCTGTTTTTT.

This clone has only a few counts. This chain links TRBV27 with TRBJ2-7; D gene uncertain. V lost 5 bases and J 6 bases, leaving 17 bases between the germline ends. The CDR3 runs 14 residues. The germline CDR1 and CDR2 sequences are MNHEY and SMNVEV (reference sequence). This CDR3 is CASSALLSGAEQYF. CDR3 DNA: TGTGCCAGCAGTGCCCTATTATCAGGAGCCGAGCAGTACTTC.

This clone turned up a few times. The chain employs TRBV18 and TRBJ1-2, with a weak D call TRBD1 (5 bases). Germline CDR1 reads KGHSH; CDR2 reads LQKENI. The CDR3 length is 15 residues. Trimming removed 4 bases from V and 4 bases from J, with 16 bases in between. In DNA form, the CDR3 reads TGTGCCAGCTCACGCGGGGCACTAGGGAGCTATGGCTACACCTTC. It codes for CASSRGALGSYGYTF. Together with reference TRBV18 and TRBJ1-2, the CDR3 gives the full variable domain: NAGVMQNPRHLVRRRGQEARLRCSPMKGHSHVYWYRQLPEEGLKFMVYLQKENIIDESGMPKERFSAEFPKEGPSILRIQQVVRGDSAAYFCASSRGALGSYGYTFGSGTRLTVV.

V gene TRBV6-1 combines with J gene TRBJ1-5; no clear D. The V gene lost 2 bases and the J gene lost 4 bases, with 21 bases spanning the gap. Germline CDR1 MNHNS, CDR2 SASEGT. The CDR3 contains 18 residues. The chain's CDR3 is CASSERAGVRPSNQPQHF. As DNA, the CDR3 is TGTGCCAGCAGTGAAAGAGCCGGGGTTCGGCCCTCAAATCAGCCCCAGCATTTT.

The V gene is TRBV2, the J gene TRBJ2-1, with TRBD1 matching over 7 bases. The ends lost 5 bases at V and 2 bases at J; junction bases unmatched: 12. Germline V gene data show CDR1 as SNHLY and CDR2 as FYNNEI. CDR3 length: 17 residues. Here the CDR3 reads CASSKIKMGQTYNEQFF. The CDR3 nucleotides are TGTGCCAGCAGTAAAATTAAAATGGGACAGACCTACAATGAGCAGTTCTTC.

The CDR3 bases are TGTGCCAGCAGTTTAACAGGGCTCTCTGGCTACACCTTC. Its protein is CASSLTGLSGYTF. This chain joins TRBV6-6 and TRBJ1-2, with D possibly matching TRBD1 (6 bases). Trimming took off 4 bases at V and 7 bases at J, with 13 bases between the two ends. The CDR3 totals 13 residues. CDR1 and CDR2 from the germline V gene are MNHNY and SVGAGI (reference sequence).

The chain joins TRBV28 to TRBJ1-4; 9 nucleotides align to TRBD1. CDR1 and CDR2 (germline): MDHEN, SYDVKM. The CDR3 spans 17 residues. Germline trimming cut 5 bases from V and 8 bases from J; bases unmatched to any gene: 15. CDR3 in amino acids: CASSALSGGQGREKLFF. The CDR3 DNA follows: TGTGCCAGCAGTGCCCTAAGTGGGGGACAGGGACGGGAAAAACTGTTTTTT.